This T cell receptor (beta chain) is from a study of control samples from healthy donors and cancer patients. Produced via immunoSEQ multiplex PCR; TCRdb's table is partial and in-frame only. The sample has roughly 130,000 clones, about 88% seen once. V was clipped by 6 bases and J by 5 bases, with 13 bases between them. From germline, CDR1 is SNHLY and CDR2 FYNNEI. The CDR3 has 14 amino acids. This chain links TRBV2 with TRBJ1-4; maybe TRBD1 (5 bases). The TCR sequence derives from a man in his fifties in good health. Input material: blood. CDR3 sequence (DNA): TGTGCCAGCAGGATTGGGACGGACAATGAAAAACTGTTTTTT. Amino acid sequence: CASRIGTDNEKLFF.